Presented here are 5 T cell receptor beta chains from one specimen sequenced in a study of blood T cells in healthy people across ages. Through a sample-barcoded 5' primer and a J-beta primer mix, a second PCR was run for about 7 to 12 cycles. Using its own MiXCR run on the 5' RACE reads, TCRdb lists one record per CDR3 protein. Among a few hundred thousand distinct CDR3 sequences listed, 25% to 30% were seen once. The sample consisted of blood. These receptor sequences come from a woman aged 70-85 years in good health.

The CDR3 spells CASSLAAGQFPEQYF. CDR3 bases: TGTGCCAGCAGCTTAGCAGCCGGACAATTCCCCGAGCAGTACTTC. V usage is TRBV7-6 and J usage is TRBJ2-7; perhaps TRBD1 as D (5 bases). V lost 0 bases and J lost 6, with 15 bases in between. The CDR3 sequence is 15 residues long. Germline CDR1 reads SGHVS; CDR2 reads FNYEAQ.

The CDR3 DNA is TGCAGCGACTCCGTGGGGGGCTATGGCTACACCTTC. Its protein product is CSDSVGGYGYTF. The genes are TRBV29-1 and TRBJ1-2; D possibly corresponds to TRBD1 (5 bases). CDR3 size: 12 residues. Trimming removed 7 bases from V and 4 bases from J, with 13 bases in between. Germline CDR1 reads SQVTM; CDR2 reads ANQGSEA.

This rearrangement joins TRBV29-1 to TRBJ2-5, with 9 bases identical to TRBD1. Gene TRBJ2-7 matches the end of the DNA better, so the J call may be wrong. The germline CDR1 and CDR2 sequences are SQVTM and ANQGSEA. CDR3 length: 13 amino acids. CDR3 protein: CSAPGTGPFEQYF. In DNA form, the CDR3 reads TGCAGCGCCCCCGGGACAGGGCCTTTCGAGCAGTACTTC.

Only a few counts were recorded for this clonotype. This may come from a read error, since a much larger clone is one base off. The J gene is TRBJ2-5, the V gene TRBV11-2; D remains unclear. The ends were cut back, 2 bases at V and 2 bases at J, with 6 bases in the middle. CDR1 and CDR2 from the germline V gene are SGHAT and FQNNGV. The CDR3 runs to 13 residues. The CDR3 region is CASSLHRQETQYF. The CDR3 DNA reads as TGTGCCAGCAGCTTACACAGACAAGAGACCCAGTACTTC.

For this clonotype: A much larger clone differs by one base, so this may be a read error. This rearrangement joins TRBV6-6 to TRBJ2-1; D is uncertain. CDR1 MNHNY and CDR2 SVGAGI come from the germline V gene (reference sequence). This CDR3 contains 12 residues. The CDR3 protein is CARSYSTGEQFF. CDR3 in DNA: TGTGCCAGAAGTTACTCGACCGGTGAGCAGTTCTTC.